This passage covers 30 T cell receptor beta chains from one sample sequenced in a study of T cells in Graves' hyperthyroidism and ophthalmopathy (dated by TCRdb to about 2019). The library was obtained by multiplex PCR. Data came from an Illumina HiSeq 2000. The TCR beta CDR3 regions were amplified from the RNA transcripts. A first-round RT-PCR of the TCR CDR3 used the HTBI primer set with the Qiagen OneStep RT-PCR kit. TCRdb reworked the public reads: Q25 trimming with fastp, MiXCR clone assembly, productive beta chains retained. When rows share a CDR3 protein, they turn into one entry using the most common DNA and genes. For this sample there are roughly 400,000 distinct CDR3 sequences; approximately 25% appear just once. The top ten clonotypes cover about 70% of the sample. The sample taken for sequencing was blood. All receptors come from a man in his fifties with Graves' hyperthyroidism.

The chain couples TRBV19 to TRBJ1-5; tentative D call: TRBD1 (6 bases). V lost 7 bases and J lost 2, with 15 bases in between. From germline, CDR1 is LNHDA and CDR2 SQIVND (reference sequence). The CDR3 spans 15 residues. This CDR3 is CASTSQGIRNQPQHF. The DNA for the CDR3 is TGTGCCAGTACCTCCCAGGGGATTCGCAATCAGCCCCAGCATTTT.

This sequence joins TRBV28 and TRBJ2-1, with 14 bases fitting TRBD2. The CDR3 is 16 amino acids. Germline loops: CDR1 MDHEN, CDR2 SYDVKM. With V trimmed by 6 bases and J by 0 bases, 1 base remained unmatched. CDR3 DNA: TGTGCCAGCAGGGGGACTAGCGGGGGCTCCTACAATGAGCAGTTCTTC. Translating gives CASRGTSGGSYNEQFF.

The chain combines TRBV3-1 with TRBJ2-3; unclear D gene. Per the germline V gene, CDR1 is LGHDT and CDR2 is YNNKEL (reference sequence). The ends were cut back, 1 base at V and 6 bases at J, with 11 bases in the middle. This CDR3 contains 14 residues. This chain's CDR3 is CASSQGPASDTQYF. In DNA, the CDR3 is TGTGCCAGCAGCCAAGGGCCAGCTTCGGATACGCAGTATTTT.

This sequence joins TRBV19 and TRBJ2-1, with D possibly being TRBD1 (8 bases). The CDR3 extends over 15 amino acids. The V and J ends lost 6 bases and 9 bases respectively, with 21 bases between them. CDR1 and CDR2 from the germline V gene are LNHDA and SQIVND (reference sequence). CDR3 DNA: TGTGCCAGTAGCAAGGACAGGGCGGGGGCCGCTGAGCAGTTCTTC. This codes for CASSKDRAGAAEQFF.

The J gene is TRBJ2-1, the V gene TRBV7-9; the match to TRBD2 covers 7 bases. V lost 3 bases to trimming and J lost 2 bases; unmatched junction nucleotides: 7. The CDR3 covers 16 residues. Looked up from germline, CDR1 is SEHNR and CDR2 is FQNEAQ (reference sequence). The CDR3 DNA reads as TGTGCCAGCAGCTTCCCGAGCGGGATCCCCTACAATGAGCAGTTCTTC. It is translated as CASSFPSGIPYNEQFF.

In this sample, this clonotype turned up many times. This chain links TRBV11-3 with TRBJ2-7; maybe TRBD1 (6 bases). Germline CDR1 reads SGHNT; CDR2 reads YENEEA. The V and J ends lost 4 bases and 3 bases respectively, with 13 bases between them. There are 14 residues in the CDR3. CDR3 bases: TGTGCCAGCAGCTCTGGACAGTCGTTCTACGAGCAGTACTTC. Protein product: CASSSGQSFYEQYF.

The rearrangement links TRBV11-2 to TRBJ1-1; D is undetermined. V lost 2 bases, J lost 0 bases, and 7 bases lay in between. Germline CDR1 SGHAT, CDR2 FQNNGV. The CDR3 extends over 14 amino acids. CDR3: CASSLRLMNTEAFF. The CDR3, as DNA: TGTGCCAGCAGCTTACGACTGATGAACACTGAAGCTTTCTTT.

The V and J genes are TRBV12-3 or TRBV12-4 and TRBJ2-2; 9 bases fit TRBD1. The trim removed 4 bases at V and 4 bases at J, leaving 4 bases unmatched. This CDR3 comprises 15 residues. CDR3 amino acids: CASSSQGAITGELFF. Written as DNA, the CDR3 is TGTGCCAGCAGTTCACAGGGGGCGATCACCGGGGAGCTGTTTTTT.

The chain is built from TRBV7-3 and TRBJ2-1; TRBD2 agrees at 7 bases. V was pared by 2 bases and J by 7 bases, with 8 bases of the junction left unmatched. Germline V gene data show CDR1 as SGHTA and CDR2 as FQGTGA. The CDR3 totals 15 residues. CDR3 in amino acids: CASSLVGGPVNEQFF. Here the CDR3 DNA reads TGTGCCAGCAGCTTAGTGGGAGGGCCGGTAAATGAGCAGTTCTTC. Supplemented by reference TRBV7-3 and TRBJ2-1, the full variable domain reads GAGVSQTPSNKVTEKGKYVELRCDPISGHTALYWYRQSLGQGPEFLIYFQGTGAADDSGLPNDRFFAVRPEGSVSTLKIQRTERGDSAVYLCASSLVGGPVNEQFFGPGTRLTVL.

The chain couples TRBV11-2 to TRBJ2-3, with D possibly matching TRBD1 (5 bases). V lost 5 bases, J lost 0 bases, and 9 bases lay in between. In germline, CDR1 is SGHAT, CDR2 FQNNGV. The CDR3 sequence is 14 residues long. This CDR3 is CASSTRASTDTQYF. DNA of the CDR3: TGTGCCAGCAGCACCAGGGCTAGCACAGATACGCAGTATTTT.

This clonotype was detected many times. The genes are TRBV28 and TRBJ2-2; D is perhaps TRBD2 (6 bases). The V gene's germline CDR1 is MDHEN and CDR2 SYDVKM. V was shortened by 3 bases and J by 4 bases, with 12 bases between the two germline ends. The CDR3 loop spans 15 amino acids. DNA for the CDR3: TGTGCCAGCAGTTTGGTTCAGGGAGGCACCGGGGAGCTGTTTTTT. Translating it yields CASSLVQGGTGELFF.

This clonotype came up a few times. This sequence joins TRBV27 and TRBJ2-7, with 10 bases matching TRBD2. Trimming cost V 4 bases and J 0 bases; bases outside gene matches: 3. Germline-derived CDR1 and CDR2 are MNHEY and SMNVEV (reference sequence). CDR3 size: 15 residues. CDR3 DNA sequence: TGTGCCAGCAGTTGGACTAGCGGATTCTCCTACGAGCAGTACTTC. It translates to CASSWTSGFSYEQYF.

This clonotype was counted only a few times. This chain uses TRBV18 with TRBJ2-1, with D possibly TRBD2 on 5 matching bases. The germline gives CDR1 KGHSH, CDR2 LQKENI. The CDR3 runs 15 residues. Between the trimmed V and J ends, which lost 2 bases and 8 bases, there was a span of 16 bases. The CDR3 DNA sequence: TGTGCCAGCTCACCATACGGGGAGTCGGGGTATGAGCAGTTCTTC. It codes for CASSPYGESGYEQFF.

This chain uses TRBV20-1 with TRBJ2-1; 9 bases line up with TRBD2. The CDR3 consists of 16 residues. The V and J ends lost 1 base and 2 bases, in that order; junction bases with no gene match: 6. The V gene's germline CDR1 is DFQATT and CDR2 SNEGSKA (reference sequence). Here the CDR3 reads CSARVHLAGAYNEQFF. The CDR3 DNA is TGCAGTGCTAGAGTCCACTTAGCGGGAGCCTACAATGAGCAGTTCTTC.

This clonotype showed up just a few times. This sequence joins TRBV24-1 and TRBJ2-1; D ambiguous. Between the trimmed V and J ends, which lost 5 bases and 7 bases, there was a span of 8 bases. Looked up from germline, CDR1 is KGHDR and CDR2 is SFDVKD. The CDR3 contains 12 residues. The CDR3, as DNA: TGTGCCACCAGTGGTGTGTATAATGAGCAGTTCTTC. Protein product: CATSGVYNEQFF.

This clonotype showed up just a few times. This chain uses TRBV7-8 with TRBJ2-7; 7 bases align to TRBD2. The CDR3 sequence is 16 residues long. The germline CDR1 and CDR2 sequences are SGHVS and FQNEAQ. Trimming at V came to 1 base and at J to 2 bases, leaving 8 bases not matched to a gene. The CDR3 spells CASSLGIAGAPYEQYF. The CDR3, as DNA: TGTGCCAGCAGCTTAGGGATAGCGGGTGCCCCCTACGAGCAGTACTTC. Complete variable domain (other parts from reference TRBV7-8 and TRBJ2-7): GAGVSQSPRYKVAKRGQDVALRCDPISGHVSLFWYQQALGQGPEFLTYFQNEAQLDKSGLPSDRFFAERPEGSVSTLKIQRTQQEDSAVYLCASSLGIAGAPYEQYFGPGTRLTVT.

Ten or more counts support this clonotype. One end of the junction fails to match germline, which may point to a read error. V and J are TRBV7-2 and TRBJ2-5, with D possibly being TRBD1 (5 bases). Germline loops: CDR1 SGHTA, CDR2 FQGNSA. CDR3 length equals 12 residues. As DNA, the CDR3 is TGTGCCAGCAGGTTAGGGCAGGGGACCCAGTACTTC. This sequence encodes CASRLGQGTQYF.

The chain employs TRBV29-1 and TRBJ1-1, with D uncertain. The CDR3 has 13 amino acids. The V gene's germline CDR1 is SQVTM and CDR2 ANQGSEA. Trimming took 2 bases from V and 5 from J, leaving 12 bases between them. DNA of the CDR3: TGCAGCGTTGAATACAGCCTCTATACTGAAGCTTTCTTT. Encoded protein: CSVEYSLYTEAFF.

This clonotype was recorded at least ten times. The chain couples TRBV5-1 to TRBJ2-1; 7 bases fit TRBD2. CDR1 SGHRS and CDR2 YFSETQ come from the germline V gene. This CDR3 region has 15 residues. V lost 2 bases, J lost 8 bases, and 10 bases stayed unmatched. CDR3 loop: CASSLGGGSGDEQFF. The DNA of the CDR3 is TGCGCCAGCAGCTTAGGTGGCGGGAGTGGGGATGAGCAGTTCTTC.

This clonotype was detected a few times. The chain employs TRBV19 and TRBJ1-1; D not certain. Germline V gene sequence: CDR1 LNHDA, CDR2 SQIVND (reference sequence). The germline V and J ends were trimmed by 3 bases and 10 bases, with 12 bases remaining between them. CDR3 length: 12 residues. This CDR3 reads CASSMAYARAFF. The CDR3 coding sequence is TGTGCCAGTAGTATGGCCTATGCTAGAGCTTTCTTT.

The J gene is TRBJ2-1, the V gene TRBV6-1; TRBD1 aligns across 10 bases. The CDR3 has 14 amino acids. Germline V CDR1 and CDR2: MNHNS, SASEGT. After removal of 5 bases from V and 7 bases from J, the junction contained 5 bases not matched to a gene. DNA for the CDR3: TGTGCCAGCAGTCGACAGGGGGCGGGTAATGAGCAGTTCTTC. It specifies CASSRQGAGNEQFF.

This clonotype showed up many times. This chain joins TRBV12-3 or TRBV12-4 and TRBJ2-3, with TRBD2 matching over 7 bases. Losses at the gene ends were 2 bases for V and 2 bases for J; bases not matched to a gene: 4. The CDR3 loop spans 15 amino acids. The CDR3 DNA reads TGTGCCAGCAGTTTATGGCTAGCGGACACAGATACGCAGTATTTT. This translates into CASSLWLADTDTQYF.

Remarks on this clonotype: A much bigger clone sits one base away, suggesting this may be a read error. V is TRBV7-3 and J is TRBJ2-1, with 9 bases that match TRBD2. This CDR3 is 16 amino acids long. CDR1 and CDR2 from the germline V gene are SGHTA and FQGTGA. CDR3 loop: CASSLTSGISYNGQFF. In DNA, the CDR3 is TGCGCCAGCAGCTTGACTAGCGGCATCTCCTACAATGGGCAGTTCTTC.

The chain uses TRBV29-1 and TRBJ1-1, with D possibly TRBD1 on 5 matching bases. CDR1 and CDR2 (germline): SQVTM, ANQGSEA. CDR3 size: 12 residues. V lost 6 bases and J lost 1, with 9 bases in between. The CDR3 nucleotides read TGCAGCGTAGGGGAGAGGAACACTGAAGCTTTCTTT. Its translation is CSVGERNTEAFF.

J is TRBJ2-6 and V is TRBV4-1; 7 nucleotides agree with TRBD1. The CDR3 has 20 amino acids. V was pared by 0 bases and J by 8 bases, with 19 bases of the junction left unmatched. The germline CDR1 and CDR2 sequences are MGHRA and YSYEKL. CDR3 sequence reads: CASSQDLFQGVGLGPNVLTF. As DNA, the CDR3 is TGCGCCAGCAGCCAAGATCTGTTCCAGGGGGTTGGTCTAGGGCCCAACGTCCTGACTTTC.

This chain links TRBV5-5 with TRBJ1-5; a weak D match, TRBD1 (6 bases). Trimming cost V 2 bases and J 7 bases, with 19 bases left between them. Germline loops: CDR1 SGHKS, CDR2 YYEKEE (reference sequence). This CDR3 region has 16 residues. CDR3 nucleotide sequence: TGTGCCAGCAGCTTCCGGGACATCTCCCAGGGCCAGCCCCAGCATTTT. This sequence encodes CASSFRDISQGQPQHF.

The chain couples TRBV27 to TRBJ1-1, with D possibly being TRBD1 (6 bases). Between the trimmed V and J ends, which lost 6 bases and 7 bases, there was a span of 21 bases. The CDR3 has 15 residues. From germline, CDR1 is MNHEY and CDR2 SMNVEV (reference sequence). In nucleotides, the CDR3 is TGTGCCAGCAGCGCCGGACCACAGGGATGGGGTGAAGCTTTCTTT. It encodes CASSAGPQGWGEAFF.

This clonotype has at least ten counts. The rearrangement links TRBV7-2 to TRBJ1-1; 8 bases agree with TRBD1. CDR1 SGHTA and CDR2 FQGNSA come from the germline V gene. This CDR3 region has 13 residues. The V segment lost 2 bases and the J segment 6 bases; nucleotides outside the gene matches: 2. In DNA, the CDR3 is TGTGCCAGCAGCTTACAGGGGGCATCTGAAGCTTTCTTT. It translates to CASSLQGASEAFF.

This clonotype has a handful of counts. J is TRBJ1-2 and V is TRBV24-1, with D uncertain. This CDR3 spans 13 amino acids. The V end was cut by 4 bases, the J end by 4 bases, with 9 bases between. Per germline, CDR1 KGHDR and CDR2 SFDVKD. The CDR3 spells CATSEEGLYGYTF. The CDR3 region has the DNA TGTGCCACCAGTGAGGAGGGCCTCTATGGCTACACCTTC.

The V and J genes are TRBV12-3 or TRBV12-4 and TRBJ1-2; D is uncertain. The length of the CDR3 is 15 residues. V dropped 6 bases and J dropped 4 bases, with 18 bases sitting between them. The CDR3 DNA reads TGTGCCAGCAGCCCCCCGGGCGCGAATATCTATGGCTACACCTTC. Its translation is CASSPPGANIYGYTF.